These T cell receptor beta chains were read from a single sample in a study of STAT3 mutations in large granular lymphocyte leukemia. Measured with immunoSEQ multiplex PCR; TCRdb has only the in-frame clones, and not every one. In the table there are 37,000 or so clones, 70% to 90% of which are singletons. Sequencing was performed on PBMCs. The receptor set was obtained from a human donor with T large granular lymphocyte leukemia. Some clones in this sample may be carry-over from other donors' samples. CDR3s include the opening cysteine and the closing phenylalanine or tryptophan. Fields, in order: CDR3 protein, CDR3 DNA, D gene, J gene, clone size, V gene. A D gene is named only where the DNA matches it firmly. Only part of the rows carry a size: once, few, many, or a class if the clone is expanded.

cdr3_aa: CASSSTTTGTNQPQHF
cdr3_nt: TGTGCCAGCAGTTCGACCACGACAGGGACCAATCAGCCCCAGCATTTT
d_call: TRBD1
j_call: TRBJ1-5
clone_size: NA
v_call: TRBV28

cdr3_aa: CASSPRTGPPSNQPQHF
cdr3_nt: TGTGCCAGCAGTCCAAGGACAGGGCCCCCGAGCAATCAGCCCCAGCATTTT
d_call: TRBD1
j_call: TRBJ1-5
clone_size: NA
v_call: TRBV28

cdr3_aa: CASSVKTYGYTF
cdr3_nt: TGTGCCAGCAGCGTAAAGACCTATGGCTACACCTTC
d_call: NA
j_call: TRBJ1-2
clone_size: NA
v_call: TRBV12-1

cdr3_aa: CASSQGGAQHF
cdr3_nt: TGTGCCAGCAGCCAAGGTGGGGCCCAGCATTTT
d_call: NA
j_call: TRBJ1-5
clone_size: few
v_call: TRBV11-2

cdr3_aa: CAWGTKSVTEAFF
cdr3_nt: TGTGCCTGGGGGACAAAGTCCGTCACTGAAGCTTTCTTT
d_call: NA
j_call: TRBJ1-1
clone_size: NA
v_call: TRBV30

cdr3_aa: CASSLVLSNEQFF
cdr3_nt: TGTGCCAGCAGCTTGGTTCTTTCCAATGAGCAGTTCTTC
d_call: NA
j_call: TRBJ2-1
clone_size: NA
v_call: TRBV5-4

cdr3_aa: CATSGLSGTEAFF
cdr3_nt: TGTGCCACCAGCGGACTCAGTGGTACTGAAGCTTTCTTT
d_call: NA
j_call: TRBJ1-1
clone_size: NA
v_call: TRBV15

cdr3_aa: CSVEKGAEAFF
cdr3_nt: TGCAGCGTTGAAAAGGGCGCTGAAGCTTTCTTT
d_call: NA
j_call: TRBJ1-1
clone_size: NA
v_call: TRBV29-1

cdr3_aa: CAIRQAGYNEQFF
cdr3_nt: TGTGCCATTAGGCAGGCGGGCTACAATGAGCAGTTCTTC
d_call: NA
j_call: TRBJ2-1
clone_size: NA
v_call: TRBV5-8

cdr3_aa: CASSIDGDRAYGYTF
cdr3_nt: TGTGCCAGTAGTATAGATGGGGACAGGGCCTATGGCTACACCTTC
d_call: TRBD1
j_call: TRBJ1-2
clone_size: once
v_call: TRBV19

cdr3_aa: CASSLGLAGARETQYF
cdr3_nt: TGCGCCAGCAGCTTGGGGCTAGCGGGGGCGAGGGAGACCCAGTACTTC
d_call: TRBD2
j_call: TRBJ2-5
clone_size: NA
v_call: TRBV5-1

cdr3_aa: CASSQEDHSPLHF
cdr3_nt: TGCGCCAGCAGCCAAGAGGACCATTCACCCCTCCACTTT
d_call: NA
j_call: TRBJ1-6
clone_size: NA
v_call: TRBV4-3

cdr3_aa: CSVGQGYEAFF
cdr3_nt: TGCAGCGTTGGACAGGGCTATGAAGCTTTCTTT
d_call: TRBD1
j_call: TRBJ1-1
clone_size: NA
v_call: TRBV29-1

cdr3_aa: CASSTGTRGAETQYF
cdr3_nt: TGTGCCAGTAGTACCGGGACTAGAGGGGCGGAGACCCAGTACTTC
d_call: TRBD2
j_call: TRBJ2-5
clone_size: NA
v_call: TRBV19

cdr3_aa: CASSLVQTGVDTQYF
cdr3_nt: TGTGCCAGCAGCTTAGTACAGACAGGGGTAGATACGCAGTATTTT
d_call: TRBD1
j_call: TRBJ2-3
clone_size: once
v_call: TRBV7-9

cdr3_aa: CASSQENRGGSHNSPLHF
cdr3_nt: TGCGCCAGCAGCCAAGAAAATCGAGGGGGCTCTCATAATTCACCCCTCCACTTT
d_call: TRBD1
j_call: TRBJ1-6
clone_size: NA
v_call: TRBV4-1

cdr3_aa: CASSSAGGVYNEQFF
cdr3_nt: TGTGCCAGCAGTTCCGCAGGGGGGGTCTACAATGAGCAGTTCTTC
d_call: NA
j_call: TRBJ2-1
clone_size: NA
v_call: TRBV6-5

cdr3_aa: CASSPTDRGPYDF
cdr3_nt: TGTGCCAGCAGTCCTACCGACAGGGGACCGTATGACTTC
d_call: TRBD1
j_call: TRBJ1-2
clone_size: NA
v_call: TRBV6-5

cdr3_aa: CASSLAGGPDTQYF
cdr3_nt: TGTGCCAGCAGCTTGGCGGGGGGGCCAGATACGCAGTATTTT
d_call: TRBD2
j_call: TRBJ2-3
clone_size: NA
v_call: TRBV5-4